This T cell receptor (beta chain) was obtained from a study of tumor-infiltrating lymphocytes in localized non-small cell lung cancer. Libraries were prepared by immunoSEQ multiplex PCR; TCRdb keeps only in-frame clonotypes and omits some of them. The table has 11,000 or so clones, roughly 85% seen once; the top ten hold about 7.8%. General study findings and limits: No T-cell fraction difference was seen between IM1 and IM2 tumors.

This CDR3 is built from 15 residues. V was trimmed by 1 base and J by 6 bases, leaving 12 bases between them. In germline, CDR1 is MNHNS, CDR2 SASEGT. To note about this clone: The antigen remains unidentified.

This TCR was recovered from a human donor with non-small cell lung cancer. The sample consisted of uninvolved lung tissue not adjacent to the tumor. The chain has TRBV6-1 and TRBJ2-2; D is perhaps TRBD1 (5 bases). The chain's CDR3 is CASSEVGREPGELFF. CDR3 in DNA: TGTGCCAGCAGTGAAGTTGGCAGGGAACCCGGGGAGCTGTTTTTT.